This T cell receptor (beta chain) was captured by sequencing in a study of blood T cells in healthy people across ages. Regarding the study as a whole: Higher diversity, along with more naive CD4+ cells, distinguished long-lived donors from aged donors.

This clonotype was recorded a few times. Its antigen remains unknown. A second PCR, run for about 7 to 12 cycles, used a sample-barcoded 5' primer plus a J-beta primer mix. MiXCR, run by TCRdb on the 5' RACE reads, gives a single entry per CDR3 protein. The data show more than 600,000 distinct CDR3 sequences, roughly 25% seen once. The same specimen was also included in a second study, on T cells of mothers and their children. From that paper: Mothers yielded over 9 million CDR3 reads, children 3 million to 3.5 million each. Thymic selection, a shaping force on TCR recombination output, acts similarly in related and unrelated pairs. The overlap seen between related mothers and children slightly exceeded that of unrelated pairs, though not significantly.

This TCR came from a boy younger than 18 in good health. Sequencing input: blood.

Written as DNA, the CDR3 is TGTGCCAGCAGTGAAGGGTCCAGCGGGGCGGTAGATACGCAGTATTTT. Translated, it gives CASSEGSSGAVDTQYF. The chain has TRBV2 and TRBJ2-3, with 7 nucleotides matching TRBD2. The CDR3 has 16 residues. Germline lookup yields CDR1 SNHLY and CDR2 FYNNEI. The V gene end was trimmed by 1 base and the J gene end by 5 bases; junction bases not matched to a gene: 9.